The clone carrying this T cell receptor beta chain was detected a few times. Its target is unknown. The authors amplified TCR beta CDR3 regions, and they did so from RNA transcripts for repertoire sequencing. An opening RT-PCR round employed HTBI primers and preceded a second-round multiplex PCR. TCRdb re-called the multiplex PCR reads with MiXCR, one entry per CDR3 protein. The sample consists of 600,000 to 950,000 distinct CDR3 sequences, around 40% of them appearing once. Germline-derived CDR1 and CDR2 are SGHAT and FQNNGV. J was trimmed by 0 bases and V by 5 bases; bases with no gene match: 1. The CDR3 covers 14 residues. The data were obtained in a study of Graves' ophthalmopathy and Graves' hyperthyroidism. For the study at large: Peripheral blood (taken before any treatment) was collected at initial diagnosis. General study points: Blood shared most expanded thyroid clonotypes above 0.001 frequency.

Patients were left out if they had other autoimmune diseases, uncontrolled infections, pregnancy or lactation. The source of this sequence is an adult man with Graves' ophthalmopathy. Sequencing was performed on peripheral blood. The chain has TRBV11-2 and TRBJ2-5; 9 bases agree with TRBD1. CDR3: CASSRTGDQETQYF. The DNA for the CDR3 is TGTGCCAGCAGCCGGACAGGGGACCAAGAGACCCAGTACTTC.